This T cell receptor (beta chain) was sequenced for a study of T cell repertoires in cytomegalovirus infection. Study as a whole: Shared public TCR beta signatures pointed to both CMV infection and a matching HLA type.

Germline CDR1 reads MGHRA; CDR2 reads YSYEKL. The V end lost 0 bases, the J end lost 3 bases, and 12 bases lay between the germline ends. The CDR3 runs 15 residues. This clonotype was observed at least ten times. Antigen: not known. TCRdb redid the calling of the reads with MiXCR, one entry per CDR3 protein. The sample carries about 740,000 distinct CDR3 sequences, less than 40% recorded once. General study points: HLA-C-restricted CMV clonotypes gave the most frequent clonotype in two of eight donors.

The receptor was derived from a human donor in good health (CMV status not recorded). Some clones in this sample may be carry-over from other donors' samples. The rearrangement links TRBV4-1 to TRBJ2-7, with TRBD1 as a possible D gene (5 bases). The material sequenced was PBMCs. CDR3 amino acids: CASSQDHRGGYEQYF. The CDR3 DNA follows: TGCGCCAGCAGCCAAGATCATAGGGGTGGCTACGAGCAGTACTTC.